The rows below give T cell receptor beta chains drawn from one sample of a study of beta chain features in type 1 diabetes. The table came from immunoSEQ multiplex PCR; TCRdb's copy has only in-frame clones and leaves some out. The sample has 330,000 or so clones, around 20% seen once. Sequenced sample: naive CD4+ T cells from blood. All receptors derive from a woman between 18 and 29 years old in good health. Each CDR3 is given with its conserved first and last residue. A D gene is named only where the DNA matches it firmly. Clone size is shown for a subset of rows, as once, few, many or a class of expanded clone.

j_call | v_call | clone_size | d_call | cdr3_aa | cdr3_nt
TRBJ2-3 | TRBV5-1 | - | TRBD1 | CASRGQGTDTQYF | TGCGCCAGCAGGGGACAGGGTACAGATACGCAGTATTTT
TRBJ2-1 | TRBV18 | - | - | CASSPLNAGRGQFF | TGTGCCAGCTCACCACTAAACGCGGGGCGGGGGCAGTTCTTC
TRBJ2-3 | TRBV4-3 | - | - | CASSQGVGGTVITDTQYF | TGCGCCAGCAGCCAAGGAGTCGGGGGAACGGTGATCACAGATACGCAGTATTTT
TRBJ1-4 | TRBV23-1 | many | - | CASSLPPLGEKLFF | TGCGCCAGCAGTTTGCCGCCCCTCGGGGAAAAACTGTTTTTT
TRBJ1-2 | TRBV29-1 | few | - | CSVDQGGGGYTF | TGCAGCGTTGATCAGGGAGGGGGTGGCTACACCTTC
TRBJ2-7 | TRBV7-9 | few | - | CASSRGSSYEQYF | TGTGCCAGCAGCCGGGGGTCCTCCTACGAGCAGTACTTC
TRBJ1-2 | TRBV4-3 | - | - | CASSPEGRYGYTF | TGCGCCAGCAGCCCTGAGGGGAGGTATGGCTACACCTTC
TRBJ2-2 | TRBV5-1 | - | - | CASSLVRGAAGELFF | TGCGCCAGCAGCTTGGTCCGGGGGGCCGCCGGGGAGCTGTTTTTT
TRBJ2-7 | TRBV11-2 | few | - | CASSSTQGYYEQYF | TGTGCCAGCAGCTCCACACAGGGTTACTACGAGCAGTACTTC
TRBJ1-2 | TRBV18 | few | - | CASSPPGGRDGYTF | TGTGCCAGCTCACCGCCCGGGGGGCGAGACGGCTACACCTTC
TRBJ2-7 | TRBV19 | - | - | CASSPRGVREQYF | TGTGCCAGTAGTCCTCGCGGTGTTCGCGAGCAGTACTTC
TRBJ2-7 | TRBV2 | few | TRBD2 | CASSTGLAIWYEQYF | TGTGCCAGCAGCACGGGACTAGCAATCTGGTACGAGCAGTACTTC
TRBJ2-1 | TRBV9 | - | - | CASSAGSSSYNEQFF | TGTGCCAGCAGTGCCGGGAGTAGCTCCTACAATGAGCAGTTCTTC
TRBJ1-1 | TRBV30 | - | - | CAWKGQKNTEAFF | TGTGCCTGGAAGGGGCAGAAAAACACTGAAGCTTTCTTT
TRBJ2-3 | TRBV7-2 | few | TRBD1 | CASSLDRGADTQYF | TGTGCCAGCAGCTTAGACAGGGGTGCAGATACGCAGTATTTT
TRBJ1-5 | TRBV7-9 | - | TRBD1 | CASSGRTGQPQHF | TGTGCCAGCAGCGGGCGGACAGGCCAGCCCCAGCATTTT
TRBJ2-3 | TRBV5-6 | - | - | CASSLGAPTDTQYF | TGTGCCAGCAGCTTAGGGGCTCCGACAGATACGCAGTATTTT
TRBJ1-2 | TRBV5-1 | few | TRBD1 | CASSLGQGAFGYTF | TGCGCCAGCAGCTTAGGACAGGGGGCGTTCGGCTACACCTTC
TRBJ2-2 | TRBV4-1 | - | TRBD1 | CASSPPGQGNGELFF | TGCGCCAGCAGCCCCCCGGGACAGGGGAACGGGGAGCTGTTTTTT
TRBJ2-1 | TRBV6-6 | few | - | CASNPPGGPGEQFF | TGTGCCAGCAACCCCCCCGGAGGGCCAGGTGAGCAGTTCTTC
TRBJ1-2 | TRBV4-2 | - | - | CASSSVGGTEGYTF | TGTGCCAGCAGCTCGGTAGGAGGTACGGAAGGCTACACCTTC
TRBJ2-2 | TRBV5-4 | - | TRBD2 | CASSPGTSGSTGELFF | TGTGCCAGCAGCCCCGGGACTAGCGGGAGCACCGGGGAGCTGTTTTTT
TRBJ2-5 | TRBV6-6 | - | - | CASSYSLARETQYF | TGTGCCAGCAGTTACTCCCTAGCTCGAGAGACCCAGTACTTC
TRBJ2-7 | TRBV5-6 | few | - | CASSLTGGRYEQYF | TGTGCCAGCAGCTTGACTGGGGGCCGGTACGAGCAGTACTTC
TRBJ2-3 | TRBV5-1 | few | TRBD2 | CASTSGSGGDTQYF | TGCGCCAGCACCTCCGGGAGCGGGGGAGATACGCAGTATTTT
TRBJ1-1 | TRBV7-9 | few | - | CASSLVPGGREAFF | TGTGCCAGCAGCTTAGTACCGGGGGGGCGTGAAGCTTTCTTT
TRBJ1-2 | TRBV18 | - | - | CASSPPVGQPSNYGYTF | TGTGCCAGCTCACCACCCGTTGGACAGCCTTCTAACTATGGCTACACCTTC
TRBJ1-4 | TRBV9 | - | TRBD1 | CASSETGSHEKLFF | TGTGCCAGCAGCGAGACAGGGTCCCATGAAAAACTGTTTTTT
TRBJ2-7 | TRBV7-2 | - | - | CASSFTDIYEQYF | TGTGCCAGCAGCTTTACGGACATCTACGAGCAGTACTTC
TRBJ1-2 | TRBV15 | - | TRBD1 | CATSSNRGDYGYTF | TGTGCCACCAGCAGTAACAGGGGCGACTATGGCTACACCTTC
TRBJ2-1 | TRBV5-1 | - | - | CASSLDSDYNEQFF | TGCGCCAGCAGCTTGGACAGTGACTACAATGAGCAGTTCTTC
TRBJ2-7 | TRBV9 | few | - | CASSVGLTYEQYF | TGTGCCAGCAGCGTGGGACTCACCTACGAGCAGTACTTC
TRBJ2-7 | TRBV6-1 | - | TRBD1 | CASSELDREGGEQYF | TGTGCCAGCAGTGAACTCGACAGGGAAGGAGGCGAGCAGTACTTC
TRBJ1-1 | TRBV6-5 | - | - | CASSPQGNTEAFF | TGTGCCAGCAGTCCACAGGGGAACACTGAAGCTTTCTTT
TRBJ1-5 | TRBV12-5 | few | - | CASGLEGTQPQHF | TGTGCTAGTGGCTTAGAGGGTACTCAGCCCCAGCATTTT
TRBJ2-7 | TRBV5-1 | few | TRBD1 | CASSLGTGTDSYEQYF | TGCGCCAGCAGCTTGGGGACAGGGACTGATTCCTACGAGCAGTACTTC
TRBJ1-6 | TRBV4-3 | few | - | CASSQEGRSPLHF | TGCGCCAGCAGCCAAGAAGGGAGGTCACCCCTCCACTTT
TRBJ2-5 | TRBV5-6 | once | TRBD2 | CASSSGTTQETQYF | TGTGCCAGCAGCAGCGGGACGACACAAGAGACCCAGTACTTC
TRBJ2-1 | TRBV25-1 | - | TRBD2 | CASSEYPSGTEQFF | TGTGCCAGCAGTGAATACCCTAGCGGGACTGAGCAGTTCTTC
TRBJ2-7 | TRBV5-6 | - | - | CASSLNRFTEQYF | TGTGCCAGCAGCTTGAACAGGTTCACCGAGCAGTACTTC
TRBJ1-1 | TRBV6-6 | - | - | CASTLGAGNAFF | TGTGCCAGCACCCTAGGGGCAGGTAACGCTTTCTTT
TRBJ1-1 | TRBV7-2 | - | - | CASTVDRNTEAFF | TGTGCCAGCACCGTGGACAGGAACACTGAAGCTTTCTTT
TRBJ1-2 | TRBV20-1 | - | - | CSGIAGYGYTF | TGCAGTGGAATTGCCGGGTATGGCTACACCTTC
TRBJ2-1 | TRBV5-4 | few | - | CASSQTGNDEQFF | TGTGCCAGCAGTCAAACAGGGAACGATGAGCAGTTCTTC
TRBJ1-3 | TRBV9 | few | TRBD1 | CASSLRQGYSGNTIYF | TGTGCCAGCAGCCTACGACAGGGATATTCTGGAAACACCATATATTTT
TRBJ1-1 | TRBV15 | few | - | CATSRSRALGGTEAFF | TGTGCCACCAGCAGATCAAGGGCCTTGGGGGGCACTGAAGCTTTCTTT
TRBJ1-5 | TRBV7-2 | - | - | CASSLGRQPQHF | TGTGCCAGCAGCTTAGGTCGTCAGCCCCAGCATTTT
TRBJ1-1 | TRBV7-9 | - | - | CASSRIQGPTEAFF | TGTGCCAGCAGCAGAATACAGGGCCCCACTGAAGCTTTCTTT
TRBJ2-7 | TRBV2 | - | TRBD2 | CALGRAGNEQYF | TGTGCCCTCGGGAGGGCGGGCAACGAGCAGTACTTC
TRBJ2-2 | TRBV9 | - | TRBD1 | CASSVRTGDGELFF | TGTGCCAGCAGCGTTAGGACAGGGGACGGGGAGCTGTTTTTT
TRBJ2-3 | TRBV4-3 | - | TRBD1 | CASSPHPGQGTDTQYF | TGCGCCAGCAGCCCTCATCCGGGACAGGGGACAGATACGCAGTATTTT
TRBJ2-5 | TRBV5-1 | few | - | CASSPGHIQETQYF | TGCGCCAGCAGCCCCGGACACATCCAAGAGACCCAGTACTTC